This T cell receptor beta chain derives from a study of shared clonotypes between healthy human individuals. Between the trimmed V and J ends, which lost 9 bases and 3 bases, there was a span of 15 bases. CDR3 length equals 13 residues. Per the germline V gene, CDR1 is LNHDA and CDR2 is SQIVND (reference sequence). Using immunoSEQ multiplex PCR, the repertoire was profiled, and TCRdb retains in-frame clones only, with some absent. The sample includes about 2 million clones, less than 95% seen only once; the top ten take under 1.5%. CD45RO-negative cells were positively selected for CCR7, leaving out terminally differentiated effector memory CD45RA+ cells.

The sequencing input was naive CD8+ T cells sorted from blood. This receptor was taken from a man aged 18-30 years in good health. This chain links TRBV19 with TRBJ2-7; TRBD1 might be the D (6 bases). CDR3 loop: CASSDRLFYEQYF. The CDR3 coding sequence is TGTGCCAGCTCGGACAGATTATTCTACGAGCAGTACTTC.